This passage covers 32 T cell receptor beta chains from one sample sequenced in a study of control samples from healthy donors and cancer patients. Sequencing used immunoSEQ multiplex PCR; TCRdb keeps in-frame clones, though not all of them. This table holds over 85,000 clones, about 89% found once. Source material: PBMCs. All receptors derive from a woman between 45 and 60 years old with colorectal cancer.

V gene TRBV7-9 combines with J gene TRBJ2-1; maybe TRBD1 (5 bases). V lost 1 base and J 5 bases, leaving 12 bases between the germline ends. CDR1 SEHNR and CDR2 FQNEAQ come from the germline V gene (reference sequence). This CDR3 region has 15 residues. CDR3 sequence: CASSLVTDRNNEQFF. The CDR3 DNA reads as TGTGCCAGCAGCTTAGTAACTGACAGAAACAATGAGCAGTTCTTC.

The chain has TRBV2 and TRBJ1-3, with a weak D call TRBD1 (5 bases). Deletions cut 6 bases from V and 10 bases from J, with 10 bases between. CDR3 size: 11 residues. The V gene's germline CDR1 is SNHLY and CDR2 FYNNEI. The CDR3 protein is CASSRGGTIYF. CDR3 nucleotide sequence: TGTGCCAGCAGCCGCGGGGGGACCATATATTTT.

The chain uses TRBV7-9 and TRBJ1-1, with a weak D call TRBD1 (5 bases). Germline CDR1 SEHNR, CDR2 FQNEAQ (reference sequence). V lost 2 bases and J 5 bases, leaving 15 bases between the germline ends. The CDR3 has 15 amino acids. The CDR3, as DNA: TGTGCCAGCAGCTTAAAAACCGGGGGAGGTACTGAAGCTTTCTTT. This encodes CASSLKTGGGTEAFF. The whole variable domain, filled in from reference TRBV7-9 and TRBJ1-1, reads DTGVSQNPRHKITKRGQNVTFRCDPISEHNRLYWYRQTLGQGPEFLTYFQNEAQLEKSRLLSDRFSAERPKGSFSTLEIQRTEQGDSAMYLCASSLKTGGGTEAFFGQGTRLTVV.

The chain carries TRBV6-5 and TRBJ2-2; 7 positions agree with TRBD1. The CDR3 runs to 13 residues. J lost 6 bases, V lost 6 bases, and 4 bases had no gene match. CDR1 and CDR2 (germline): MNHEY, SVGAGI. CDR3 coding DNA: TGTGCCAGCAGCCGAGACAGGGCCGGGGAGCTGTTTTTT. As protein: CASSRDRAGELFF.

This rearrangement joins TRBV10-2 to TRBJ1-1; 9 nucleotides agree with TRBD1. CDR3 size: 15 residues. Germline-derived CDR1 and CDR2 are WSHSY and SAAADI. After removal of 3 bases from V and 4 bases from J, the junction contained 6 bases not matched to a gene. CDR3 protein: CASSDGTGITTEAFF. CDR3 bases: TGCGCCAGCAGTGATGGGACAGGGATTACCACTGAAGCTTTCTTT.

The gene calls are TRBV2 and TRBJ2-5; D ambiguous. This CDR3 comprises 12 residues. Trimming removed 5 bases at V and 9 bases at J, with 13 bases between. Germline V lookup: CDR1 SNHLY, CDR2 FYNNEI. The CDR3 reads CASSPGPGSQYF. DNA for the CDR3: TGTGCCAGCAGTCCGGGCCCCGGCTCCCAGTACTTC.

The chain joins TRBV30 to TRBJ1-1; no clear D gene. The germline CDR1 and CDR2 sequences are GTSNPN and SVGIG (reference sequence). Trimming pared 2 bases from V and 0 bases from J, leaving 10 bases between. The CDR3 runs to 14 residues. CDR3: CAWSPAVMNTEAFF. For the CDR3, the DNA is TGTGCCTGGAGTCCTGCAGTCATGAACACTGAAGCTTTCTTT.

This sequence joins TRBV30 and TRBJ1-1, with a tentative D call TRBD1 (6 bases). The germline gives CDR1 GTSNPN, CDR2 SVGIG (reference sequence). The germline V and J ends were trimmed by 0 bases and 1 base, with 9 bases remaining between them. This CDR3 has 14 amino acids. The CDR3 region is CAWSVPGANTEAFF. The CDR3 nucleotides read TGTGCCTGGAGTGTGCCGGGGGCGAACACTGAAGCTTTCTTT.

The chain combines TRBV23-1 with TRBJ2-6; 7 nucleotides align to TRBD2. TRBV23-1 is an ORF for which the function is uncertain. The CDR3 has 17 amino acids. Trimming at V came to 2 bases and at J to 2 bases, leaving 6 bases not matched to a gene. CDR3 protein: CASSQRPGTTGANVLTF. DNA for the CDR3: TGCGCCAGCAGTCAACGACCAGGGACTACTGGGGCCAACGTCCTGACTTTC.

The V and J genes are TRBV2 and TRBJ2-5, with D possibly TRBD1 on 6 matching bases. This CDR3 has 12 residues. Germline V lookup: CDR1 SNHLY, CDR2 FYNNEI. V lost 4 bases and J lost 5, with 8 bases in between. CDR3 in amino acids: CASSVRGETQYF. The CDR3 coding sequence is TGTGCCAGCAGTGTCAGGGGCGAGACCCAGTACTTC.

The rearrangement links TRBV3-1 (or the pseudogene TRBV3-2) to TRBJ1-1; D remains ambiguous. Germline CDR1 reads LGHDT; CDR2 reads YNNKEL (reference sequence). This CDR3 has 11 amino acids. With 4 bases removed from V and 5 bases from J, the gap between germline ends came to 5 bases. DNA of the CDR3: TGTGCCAGCAGCCGGGGTACTGAAGCTTTCTTT. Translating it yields CASSRGTEAFF.

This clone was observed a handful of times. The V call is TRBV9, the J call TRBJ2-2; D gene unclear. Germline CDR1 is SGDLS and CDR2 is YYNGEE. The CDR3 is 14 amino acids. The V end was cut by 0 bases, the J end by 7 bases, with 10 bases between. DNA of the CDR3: TGTGCCAGCAGCGTAGTGTCGGCGAACGGGGAGCTGTTTTTT. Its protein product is CASSVVSANGELFF.

CDR3 sequence reads: CASSLQGKGYGYTF. The CDR3 DNA follows: TGTGCCAGCAGCTTGCAGGGGAAGGGCTATGGCTACACCTTC. This sequence joins TRBV5-4 and TRBJ1-2, with D possibly TRBD1 on 6 matching bases. The CDR3 extends over 14 amino acids. Trimming shortened V by 1 base and J by 4 bases, and 11 bases separated the two germline ends. Germline CDR1 and CDR2: SGHNT and YYREEE (reference sequence).

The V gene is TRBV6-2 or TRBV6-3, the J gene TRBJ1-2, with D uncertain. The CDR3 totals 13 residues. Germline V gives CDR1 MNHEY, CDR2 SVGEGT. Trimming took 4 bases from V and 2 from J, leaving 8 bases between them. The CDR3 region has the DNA TGTGCCAGCAGTTGGAGCAGCAACTATGGCTACACCTTC. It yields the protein CASSWSSNYGYTF.

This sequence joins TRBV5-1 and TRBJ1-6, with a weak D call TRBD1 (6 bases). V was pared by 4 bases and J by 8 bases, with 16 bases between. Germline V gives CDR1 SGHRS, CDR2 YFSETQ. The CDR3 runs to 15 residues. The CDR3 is CASSPGTWQDSPLHF. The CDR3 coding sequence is TGCGCCAGCAGCCCCGGGACATGGCAAGATTCACCCCTCCACTTT.

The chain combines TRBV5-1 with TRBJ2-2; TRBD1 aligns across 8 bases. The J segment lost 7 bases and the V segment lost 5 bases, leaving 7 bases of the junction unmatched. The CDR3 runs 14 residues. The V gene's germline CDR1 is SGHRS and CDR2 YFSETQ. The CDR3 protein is CASRTGQGHGELFF. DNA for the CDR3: TGCGCCAGCAGAACCGGACAGGGCCACGGGGAGCTGTTTTTT.

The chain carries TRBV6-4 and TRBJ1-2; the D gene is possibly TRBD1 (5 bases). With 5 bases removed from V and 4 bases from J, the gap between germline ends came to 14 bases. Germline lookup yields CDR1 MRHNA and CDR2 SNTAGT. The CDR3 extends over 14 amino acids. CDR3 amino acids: CASSPRPDSYGYTF. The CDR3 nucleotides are TGTGCCAGCAGTCCTCGGCCCGACAGCTATGGCTACACCTTC.

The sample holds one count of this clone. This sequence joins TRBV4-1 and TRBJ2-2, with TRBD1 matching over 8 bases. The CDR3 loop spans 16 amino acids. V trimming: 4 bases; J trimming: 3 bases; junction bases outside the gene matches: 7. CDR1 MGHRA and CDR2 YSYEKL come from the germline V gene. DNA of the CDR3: TGCGCCAGCAGCCTCCTGGACAGGGCGGACACCGGGGAGCTGTTTTTT. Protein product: CASSLLDRADTGELFF.

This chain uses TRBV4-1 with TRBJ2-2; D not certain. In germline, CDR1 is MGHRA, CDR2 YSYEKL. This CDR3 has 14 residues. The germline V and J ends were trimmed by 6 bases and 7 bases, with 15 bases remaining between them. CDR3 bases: TGCGCCAGCAGTCTAGGGCCAGAAGACGGGGAGCTGTTTTTT. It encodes CASSLGPEDGELFF.

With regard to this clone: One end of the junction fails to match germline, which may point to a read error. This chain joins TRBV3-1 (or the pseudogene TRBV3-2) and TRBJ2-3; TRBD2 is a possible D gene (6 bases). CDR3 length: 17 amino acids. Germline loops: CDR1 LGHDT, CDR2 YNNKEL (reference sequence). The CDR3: CASNQAGRRSPTDTQYF. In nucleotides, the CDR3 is TGTGCCAGCAACCAAGCGGGTAGGAGAAGCCCCACAGATACGCAGTATTTT.

The CDR3 nucleotides read TGTGCCAGCAGTTTAAGTGCCAGGGTGGGGTACAATGAGCAGTTCTTC. Residues: CASSLSARVGYNEQFF. The V and J genes are TRBV28 and TRBJ2-1, with TRBD1 as a possible D gene (5 bases). The CDR3 loop spans 16 amino acids. Germline values: CDR1 MDHEN, CDR2 SYDVKM. Trimming removed 2 bases from V and 4 bases from J, with 15 bases in between.

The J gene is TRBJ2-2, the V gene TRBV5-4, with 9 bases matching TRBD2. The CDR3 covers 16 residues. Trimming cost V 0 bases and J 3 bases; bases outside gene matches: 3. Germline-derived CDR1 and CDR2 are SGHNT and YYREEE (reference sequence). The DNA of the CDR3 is TGTGCCAGCAGCTTGGCTCTAGCGGGATACACCGGGGAGCTGTTTTTT. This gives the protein CASSLALAGYTGELFF.

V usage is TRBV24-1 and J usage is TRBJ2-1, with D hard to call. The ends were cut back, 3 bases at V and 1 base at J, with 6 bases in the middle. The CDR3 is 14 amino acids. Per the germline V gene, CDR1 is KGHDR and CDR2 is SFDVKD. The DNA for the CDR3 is TGTGCCACCAGTGATGACATGTCCTACAATGAGCAGTTCTTC. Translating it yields CATSDDMSYNEQFF.

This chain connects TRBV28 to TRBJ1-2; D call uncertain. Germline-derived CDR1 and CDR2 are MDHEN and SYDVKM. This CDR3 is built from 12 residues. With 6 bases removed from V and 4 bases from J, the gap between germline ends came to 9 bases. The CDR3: CASSLRSYGYTF. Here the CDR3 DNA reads TGTGCCAGCAGCCTGCGGTCCTATGGCTACACCTTC.

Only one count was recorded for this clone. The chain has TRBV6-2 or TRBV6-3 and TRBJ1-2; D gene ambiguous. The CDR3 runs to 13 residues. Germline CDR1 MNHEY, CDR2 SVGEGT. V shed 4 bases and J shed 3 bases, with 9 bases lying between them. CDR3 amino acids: CASSSFGDYGYTF. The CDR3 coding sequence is TGTGCCAGCAGTTCGTTCGGGGACTATGGCTACACCTTC.

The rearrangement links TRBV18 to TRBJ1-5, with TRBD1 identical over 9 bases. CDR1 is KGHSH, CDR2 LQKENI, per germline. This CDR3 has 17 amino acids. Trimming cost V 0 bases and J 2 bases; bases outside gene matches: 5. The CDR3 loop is CASSPPGQGLGNQPQHF. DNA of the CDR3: TGTGCCAGCTCACCACCGGGACAGGGTTTAGGCAATCAGCCCCAGCATTTT.

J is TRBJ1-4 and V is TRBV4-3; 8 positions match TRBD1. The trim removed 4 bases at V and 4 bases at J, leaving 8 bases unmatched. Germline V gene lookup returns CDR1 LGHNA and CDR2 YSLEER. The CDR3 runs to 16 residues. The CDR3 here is CASSLSMTGVNEKLFF. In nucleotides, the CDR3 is TGCGCCAGCAGCCTCAGCATGACAGGGGTTAATGAAAAACTGTTTTTT.

CDR3 coding DNA: TGCGCCAGCAGTGACCGGGGGAATGAGCAGTTCTTC. Its protein is CASSDRGNEQFF. The chain couples TRBV10-2 to TRBJ2-1; weak D call: TRBD2 (6 bases). Between the trimmed V and J ends, which lost 3 bases and 7 bases, there was a span of 7 bases. CDR3 length equals 12 residues. CDR1 is WSHSY, CDR2 SAAADI, per germline.

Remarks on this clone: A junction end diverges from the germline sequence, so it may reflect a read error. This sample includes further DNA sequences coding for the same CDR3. CDR3 bases: TGTGCCAGCAGTTACTTTAGGGACACCGAAGCTTTCTTT. Translated: CASSYFRDTEAFF. This rearrangement joins TRBV6-5 to TRBJ1-1; weak D call: TRBD1 (6 bases). Germline lookup yields CDR1 MNHEY and CDR2 SVGAGI. The CDR3 covers 13 residues.

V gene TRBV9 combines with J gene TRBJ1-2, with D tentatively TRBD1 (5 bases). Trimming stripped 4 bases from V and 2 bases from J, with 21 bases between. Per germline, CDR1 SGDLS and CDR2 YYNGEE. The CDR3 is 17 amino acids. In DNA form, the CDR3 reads TGTGCCAGCAGCCCCTTCCTGCGATCAGGGACGAACTATGGCTACACCTTC. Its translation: CASSPFLRSGTNYGYTF.

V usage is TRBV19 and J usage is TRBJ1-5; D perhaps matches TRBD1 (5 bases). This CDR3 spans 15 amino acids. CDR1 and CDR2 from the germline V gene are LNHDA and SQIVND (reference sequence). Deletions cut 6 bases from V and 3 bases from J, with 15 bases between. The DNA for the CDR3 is TGTGCCAGTAGCAGTGTGGGTGGGGCCAATCAGCCCCAGCATTTT. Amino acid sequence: CASSSVGGANQPQHF.

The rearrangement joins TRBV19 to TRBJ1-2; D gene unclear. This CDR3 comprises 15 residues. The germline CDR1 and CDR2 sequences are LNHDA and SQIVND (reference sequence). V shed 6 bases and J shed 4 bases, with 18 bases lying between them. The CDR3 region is CASSQLGPEGYGYTF. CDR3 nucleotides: TGTGCCAGTAGCCAACTCGGGCCCGAGGGCTATGGCTACACCTTC. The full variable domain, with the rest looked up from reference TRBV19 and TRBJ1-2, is DGGITQSPKYLFRKEGQNVTLSCEQNLNHDAMYWYRQDPGQGLRLIYYSQIVNDFQKGDIAEGYSVSREKKESFPLTVTSAQKNPTAFYLCASSQLGPEGYGYTFGSGTRLTVV.